One and the same sample provided the 10 T cell receptor beta chains below, sequenced in a study of OX40 agonist ivuxolimab in advanced cancers. Produced via immunoSEQ multiplex PCR; TCRdb's table is partial and in-frame only. The table lists 95,000 to 100,000 clones, roughly 80% of them singletons. Sequencing used CD4+ or CD8+ T cells sorted from blood, obtained in a trial of the OX40 agonist ivuxolimab. The receptors were gathered from an adult with an advanced solid tumor such as melanoma, head and neck, liver or kidney cancer.

This clone was found once. The J gene is TRBJ2-2, the V gene TRBV19; the D gene is possibly TRBD2 (6 bases). The length of the CDR3 is 14 residues. V was pared by 7 bases and J by 7 bases, with 16 bases between. The V gene's germline CDR1 is LNHDA and CDR2 SQIVND (reference sequence). CDR3 loop: CASMERRADGELFF. The CDR3 DNA follows: TGTGCCAGTATGGAACGGAGGGCTGACGGGGAGCTGTTTTTT.

The chain uses TRBV6-5 and TRBJ2-7; no clear D. This CDR3 is built from 14 residues. The V and J ends lost 0 bases and 7 bases respectively, with 13 bases between them. The germline gives CDR1 MNHEY, CDR2 SVGAGI. CDR3 region: CASSYSPAQREQYF. CDR3 nucleotide sequence: TGTGCCAGCAGTTACTCGCCGGCCCAACGGGAGCAGTACTTC.

The chain joins TRBV11-2 to TRBJ2-7, with 14 bases matching TRBD2. Trimming at V came to 2 bases and at J to 7 bases, leaving 7 bases not matched to a gene. CDR3 length equals 16 residues. CDR1 and CDR2 (germline): SGHAT, FQNNGV. CDR3 loop: CASSLTGGLAGDEQYF. The CDR3 bases are TGTGCCAGCAGCTTAACGGGGGGACTAGCGGGAGATGAGCAGTACTTC.

The V call is TRBV6-1, the J call TRBJ2-3, with TRBD2 identical over 10 bases. The CDR3 consists of 17 residues. Trimming cost V 2 bases and J 4 bases; bases outside gene matches: 9. Germline-derived CDR1 and CDR2 are MNHNS and SASEGT. CDR3 nucleotides: TGTGCCAGCAGTGAAACCATGTCTAGCGGGAGTCCAGATACGCAGTATTTT. This encodes CASSETMSSGSPDTQYF.

The chain is built from TRBV29-1 and TRBJ2-3; tentatively, D is TRBD2 (6 bases). The V gene's germline CDR1 is SQVTM and CDR2 ANQGSEA. V was clipped by 6 bases and J by 5 bases, with 15 bases between them. The CDR3 runs to 13 residues. The CDR3 nucleotides are TGCAGCGTAGGCCCGGGAGCACAAGATACGCAGTATTTT. Protein sequence: CSVGPGAQDTQYF.

The V call is TRBV28, the J call TRBJ2-7; 8 bases map to TRBD2. This CDR3 has 14 amino acids. CDR1 is MDHEN and CDR2 is SYDVKM in the germline V gene. V was pared by 5 bases and J by 2 bases, with 5 bases of the junction left unmatched. The CDR3 coding sequence is TGTGCCAGCAGTCCTCGGGGGGGTACCTACGAGCAGTACTTC. Its translation is CASSPRGGTYEQYF.

This chain uses TRBV19 with TRBJ1-5, with TRBD1 as a possible D gene (5 bases). V was cut by 5 bases and J by 4 bases, with 21 bases left in between. Germline V CDR1 and CDR2: LNHDA, SQIVND (reference sequence). The CDR3 has 17 residues. In DNA, the CDR3 is TGTGCCAGTAGTCCTAAAGTAGGGGAGGGCTCTAATCAGCCCCAGCATTTT. Translated, it gives CASSPKVGEGSNQPQHF. The variable domain in full, completed from reference TRBV19 and TRBJ1-5, reads DGGITQSPKYLFRKEGQNVTLSCEQNLNHDAMYWYRQDPGQGLRLIYYSQIVNDFQKGDIAEGYSVSREKKESFPLTVTSAQKNPTAFYLCASSPKVGEGSNQPQHFGDGTRLSIL.

This sequence joins TRBV9 and TRBJ2-7; TRBD1 or TRBD2 may be the D gene (5 bases each). The CDR3 extends over 15 amino acids. Germline V CDR1 and CDR2: SGDLS, YYNGEE. Deletions cut 3 bases from V and 2 bases from J, with 15 bases between. Here the CDR3 reads CASSARDGPTYEQYF. In nucleotides, the CDR3 is TGTGCCAGCAGCGCCAGGGACGGGCCCACCTACGAGCAGTACTTC.

Notes on this clone: The junction shows a germline mismatch at one end, possibly a read error. The chain is built from TRBV2 and TRBJ1-1; 8 bases are shared with TRBD1. The CDR3 runs to 14 residues. Germline CDR1 and CDR2: SNHLY and FYNNEI. CDR3 protein: CASSDVGQDTEAFF. In nucleotides, the CDR3 is TGTGCCAGCAGTGACGTGGGACAGGACACCGAAGCTTTCTTT.

On this clone: Other DNA sequences in the sample encode the same CDR3. The V and J genes are TRBV6-5 and TRBJ2-3, with D hard to call. Germline CDR1 MNHEY, CDR2 SVGAGI. The CDR3 has 15 amino acids. V lost 0 bases to trimming and J lost 2 bases, with 9 bases between them. The CDR3 is CASSYSIAITDTQYF. The CDR3 region has the DNA TGTGCCAGCAGTTACTCGATTGCGATCACAGATACGCAGTATTTT.